Below, 4 T cell receptor beta chains from the same sample are listed, as sequenced in a study of T cell responses to AZD1222 COVID-19 vaccine (TCRdb year 2021). The library relied on the immunoSEQ multiplex PCR assay. The source is immuneACCESS, and TCRdb retained only in-frame sequences with V and J called. Part of the clones is not carried over; for the studies checked, unresolved V genes explain less than half of this, and the remainder is unexplained. This sample has fewer than 120,000 clones in its table, and approximately 85% of those were observed once. The top ten clones comprise 3.5% to 5.5% of the sample. This sample's time point label indicates: baseline before first vaccination. The sequences come from peripheral blood, collected on day 0 of AZD1222 vaccination. Source of these receptors: an adult in good health.

A few counts support this clone. This chain uses TRBV6-4 with TRBJ2-3, with 12 bases fitting TRBD2. V shed 5 bases, J shed 3 bases, and the junction held 6 bases outside the gene matches. This CDR3 is built from 16 residues. Germline CDR1 and CDR2: MRHNA and SNTAGT. DNA of the CDR3: TGTGCCAGCAGTCCCGAGACTAGCGGGGGAACAGATACGCAGTATTTT. Protein product: CASSPETSGGTDTQYF.

The rearrangement uses TRBV30 and TRBJ2-4; D possibly corresponds to TRBD1 (7 bases). V dropped 4 bases and J dropped 0 bases, with 22 bases sitting between them. Germline V CDR1 and CDR2: GTSNPN, SVGIG (reference sequence). This CDR3 comprises 18 residues. The CDR3 protein is CAWNLPDRTILAKNIQYF. The CDR3 DNA reads as TGTGCCTGGAACCTACCGGACAGGACTATACTAGCCAAAAACATTCAGTACTTC.

The chain uses TRBV19 and TRBJ1-2; the D is unclear. This CDR3 is built from 13 residues. V was pared by 3 bases and J by 10 bases, with 15 bases between. The germline V gene has CDR1 LNHDA and CDR2 SQIVND (reference sequence). The CDR3 DNA reads TGTGCCAGTAGTATTAGTCAGTCCGATGTCTACACCTTC. This codes for CASSISQSDVYTF.

The chain employs TRBV5-4 and TRBJ1-1; tentative D call: TRBD1 (5 bases). CDR3 size: 15 residues. Germline values: CDR1 SGHNT, CDR2 YYREEE (reference sequence). Deletions cut 3 bases from V and 0 bases from J, with 12 bases between. The CDR3 sequence is CASSWARAVNTEAFF. Written as DNA, the CDR3 is TGTGCCAGCAGCTGGGCCAGGGCCGTGAACACTGAAGCTTTCTTT.